The source of this TCR beta chain is a study of OX40 agonist ivuxolimab in advanced cancers. This CDR3 is 13 amino acids long. V was shortened by 3 bases and J by 7 bases, with 16 bases between the two germline ends. Per the germline V gene, CDR1 is SQVTM and CDR2 is ANQGSEA. Clones were read by immunoSEQ multiplex PCR, and TCRdb kept only the in-frame ones, dropping some. This sample has roughly 74,000 clones, with 80% to 95% found just once. Whole-study findings and limits: There were also nonresponders showing low normalized T-cell clonal expansion.

Baseline was the first blood sampling point, followed by cycle 4 day 1 and cycle 7 day 1. In the case of this clone: Its target is not known.

The sequencing used CD4+ or CD8+ T cells sorted from blood, collected in a trial of the OX40 agonist ivuxolimab. The receptor's source is an adult with an advanced solid tumor such as melanoma, head and neck, liver or kidney cancer. The chain joins TRBV29-1 to TRBJ2-7; either TRBD1 or TRBD2 may supply D (6 bases each). The CDR3 reads CSVDAGQGWEQYF. CDR3 DNA: TGCAGCGTTGACGCGGGGCAGGGGTGGGAGCAGTACTTC.